This TCR beta chain was captured in a study of T cell responses to AZD1222 COVID-19 vaccine (dated by TCRdb to 2020 to 2022). Context from the whole study: Because spike-specific TCR depth and breadth did not differ between the two schedules, AZD1222 recipients who got a second dose at roughly 4 weeks were pooled with those who got a second dose at roughly 12 weeks. TCR sequencing was performed for about 250 trial participants, of whom roughly 200 were given two doses of AZD1222 and around 25 were given two doses of MenACWY control vaccine. Trial participants were enrolled by age into subgroups of 18-55, 56-69 and 70-plus years, and 148, 28 and 57 TCR-sequenced participants, respectively, were included in these subgroups. Overall study results and their limits: Nearly half of unique spike-specific TCRs reportedly recognized epitopes outside regions mutated in the B.1.351 and B.1.1.7 variants. Because no day 14 peak-response samples were available, repertoires were characterized only after the peak T cell response. Conclusions about previously exposed vaccinees are limited, since just five to seven AZD1222 recipients were seropositive for SARS-CoV-2 at baseline. Most participants were white British and females outnumbered males, and the authors suggested that clonal diversity may have been underestimated. A significant rise in spike-specific TCR breadth and depth was observed after two AZD1222 doses relative to day 0 and relative to MenACWY recipients. CD4 TCRs associated with the vaccine covered the entire spike protein, and the dominant responses were in regions 160-218 and 743-854. The 56-69-year group was small, and its depth increase did not reach significance, likely because of low power.

The CDR3 regions of human TCRbeta chains were analyzed by immunosequencing. The original pipeline was this. Repertoire TCRs were matched against a reference library of SARS-CoV-2-specific TCRs generated with the MIRA antigen-specificity platform. Breadth meant the fraction of unique TCRs that were SARS-CoV-2-associated, whereas depth meant the fraction of total T cells that were SARS-CoV-2-associated. Using the MIRA data, each spike-specific TCR was assigned both to the spike region to which the TCR was reactive and to a CD4 or CD8 class. Log10-transformed breadth and depth values were compared by one-way ANOVA with Sidak's multiple comparisons tests. TCRdb obtained this table from immuneACCESS and retained in-frame rearrangements with V and J assigned. These tables miss some clones; where compared with another copy, unresolved V genes account for less than half of the shortfall, and the remainder is unexplained. D and trimming come from the DNA, and the V and J calls and clone size come from that table. The sample table records 100,000 to 150,000 clones; around 90% of these occur just once. Of the sample, roughly 1.5% falls within the top ten clones.

The time point label, read with the paper, signifies: baseline before first vaccination. Vaccinee samples came from UK trials COV001 and COV002, including a single-blind randomized controlled phase 2/3 trial of AZD1222 (ChAdOx1 nCoV-19) in healthy adults. For TCRbeta chain sequencing, PBMC samples from trial participants were taken at day 0 and at day 28 after the second dose. This clone was seen only once. This clone's antigen is unknown. Base qualities are missing; no much larger clone stands one base away. The CDR3 holds 13 amino acids from the cysteine to the phenylalanine. Only CDR3 DNA is held: 39 bases, read in frame from base 1. As encoded in the germline V gene, CDR1 is LGHNA while CDR2 is YNFKEQ. V is clipped by 5 bases and J by 4 bases, and the sequence between their germline boundaries is 12 bases long.

This TCR came from an adult in good health. Specimen: peripheral blood, collected on day 0 of AZD1222 vaccination. The sequence is built from TRBV4-2 and TRBJ2-7; TRBD1 is a weak D gene call, 6 bases matching. The DNA reads as follows: TGTGCCAGCAGCTCCGACAGGATATACGAGCAGTACTTC. Translated, it gives CASSSDRIYEQYF.